A single sample is the source of the 24 T cell receptor beta chains below, sequenced in a study of T cells in Graves' hyperthyroidism and ophthalmopathy. Researchers took RNA transcripts and amplified the TCR beta CDR3 regions from them. During a first-round RT-PCR of the TCR CDR3, the HTBI primer set was used. TCRdb reprocessed the multiplex PCR reads with MiXCR, giving one entry per CDR3 protein. The repertoire holds about 360,000 distinct CDR3 sequences, with around 14% as singletons. Sequenced input: blood. Receptor source: a woman aged 18-29 years with Graves' hyperthyroidism.

This clonotype showed up many times. V and J are TRBV20-1 and TRBJ2-1, with 9 bases that match TRBD2. Germline CDR1 and CDR2: DFQATT and SNEGSKA (reference sequence). After removal of 0 bases from V and 9 bases from J, the junction contained 3 bases not matched to a gene. The CDR3 has 13 amino acids. The CDR3 reads CSAREGLASEQFF. The CDR3 DNA reads as TGCAGTGCTAGAGAAGGACTAGCGAGTGAGCAGTTCTTC.

This clonotype was counted ten times or more. The chain uses TRBV11-3 and TRBJ2-1; 8 nucleotides agree with TRBD2. Germline assignment: CDR1 SGHNT and CDR2 YENEEA. This CDR3 has 15 amino acids. Trimming removed 5 bases from V and 9 bases from J; junction bases left unmatched: 12. CDR3 protein: CASSQTAGAGGEQFF. The CDR3 DNA reads TGTGCCAGCAGCCAGACGGCGGGGGCGGGGGGTGAGCAGTTCTTC.

The table lists this clonotype with many counts. This sequence joins TRBV7-9 and TRBJ1-1; maybe TRBD1 (6 bases). The V end lost 5 bases, the J end lost 1 base, and 14 bases lay between the germline ends. The CDR3 totals 15 residues. Germline values: CDR1 SEHNR, CDR2 FQNEAQ (reference sequence). CDR3 sequence reads: CASSRNRGPNTEAFF. CDR3 bases: TGTGCCAGCAGCCGTAACCGGGGGCCGAACACTGAAGCTTTCTTT.

This clonotype came up a few times. The J gene is TRBJ2-5, the V gene TRBV4-1, with D perhaps TRBD2 (6 bases). Germline CDR1 is MGHRA and CDR2 is YSYEKL. The CDR3 covers 16 residues. V was clipped by 4 bases and J by 5 bases, with 20 bases between them. The CDR3 nucleotides read TGCGCCAGCAGCCCTTTGAATCGCGGGGAAACGGAGACCCAGTACTTC. Residues: CASSPLNRGETETQYF.

This clonotype was counted many times. The chain recombines TRBV27 with TRBJ2-1, with 13 bases aligning to TRBD2. This CDR3 has 16 residues. Germline trimming cut 5 bases from V and 12 bases from J; bases unmatched to any gene: 13. From germline, CDR1 is MNHEY and CDR2 SMNVEV (reference sequence). For the CDR3, the DNA is TGTGCCAGCAGTCCAAGGACTAGCGGGAGTGTTGATGGGCAGTTCTTC. Protein sequence: CASSPRTSGSVDGQFF.

This clonotype was recorded many times. For the CDR3, the DNA is TGCAGTGCTAGAGATCCCCGGACTAGCGGCTCGCCGCGGGAGTTCTTC. Amino acid sequence: CSARDPRTSGSPREFF. V usage is TRBV20-1 and J usage is TRBJ2-1; 10 bases map to TRBD2. The trim removed 0 bases at V and 14 bases at J, leaving 16 bases unmatched. Per germline, CDR1 DFQATT and CDR2 SNEGSKA (reference sequence). This CDR3 is 16 amino acids long.

This clonotype appeared many times. This sequence joins TRBV10-3 and TRBJ1-1; possibly TRBD1 for D (5 bases). Germline CDR1 ENHRY, CDR2 SYGVKD. The CDR3 consists of 13 residues. V lost 5 bases, J lost 1 base, and 8 bases lay in between. In DNA, the CDR3 is TGTGCCATCAGTCAACAGGAGAACACTGAAGCTTTCTTT. Encoded protein: CAISQQENTEAFF.

This clonotype was detected many times. The V gene is TRBV2, the J gene TRBJ2-2; D possibly corresponds to TRBD2 (5 bases). The CDR3 runs 15 residues. Germline CDR1 is SNHLY and CDR2 is FYNNEI. V lost 8 bases to trimming and J lost 6 bases, with 19 bases between them. The CDR3 loop reads CASCWVGAEAGELFF. The CDR3, as DNA: TGTGCCAGCTGTTGGGTGGGAGCGGAGGCCGGGGAGCTGTTTTTT.

This clonotype has only a few counts. This chain uses TRBV5-1 with TRBJ1-1, with D perhaps TRBD1 (5 bases). The CDR3 has 15 residues. With 4 bases removed from V and 0 bases from J, the gap between germline ends came to 13 bases. Germline assignment: CDR1 SGHRS and CDR2 YFSETQ. The DNA for the CDR3 is TGCGCCAGCAGCCCGGTGACAGCAATGAACACTGAAGCTTTCTTT. Residues: CASSPVTAMNTEAFF.

This clonotype was found many times. The CDR3 reads CAWSVDHSEAFF. CDR3 coding DNA: TGTGCCTGGAGTGTGGACCACAGTGAAGCTTTCTTT. This chain joins TRBV30 and TRBJ1-1; D call uncertain. The CDR3 runs 12 residues. Deletions cut 0 bases from V and 7 bases from J, with 9 bases between. The germline V gene encodes CDR1 GTSNPN and CDR2 SVGIG (reference sequence).

The V and J genes are TRBV20-1 and TRBJ2-7; 11 bases line up with TRBD2. The junction had 10 bases not matched to a gene; V was cut back by 5 bases and J by 4 bases. Germline assignment: CDR1 DFQATT and CDR2 SNEGSKA (reference sequence). This CDR3 has 15 residues. The CDR3 DNA reads TGCAGTGCTGGGGATGGTAGCGGGAGGGCGTACGAGCAGTACTTC. The encoded protein is CSAGDGSGRAYEQYF.

This clonotype was counted ten times or more. This chain connects TRBV18 to TRBJ1-4; TRBD1 aligns across 7 bases. Germline values: CDR1 KGHSH, CDR2 LQKENI. J was trimmed by 6 bases and V by 2 bases; bases with no gene match: 6. The CDR3 has 15 residues. The CDR3 DNA follows: TGTGCCAGCTCACCATATCGAACAGGGGATGAAAAACTGTTTTTT. This gives the protein CASSPYRTGDEKLFF.

This clonotype was seen at least ten times. This chain joins TRBV20-1 and TRBJ1-2; D remains unclear. V lost 5 bases and J lost 8, with 12 bases in between. Looked up from germline, CDR1 is DFQATT and CDR2 is SNEGSKA (reference sequence). CDR3 length: 11 residues. CDR3 sequence: CSALDLGGYTF. The CDR3 DNA follows: TGCAGTGCTTTAGACCTAGGGGGCTACACCTTC.

This clonotype was seen at least ten times. J is TRBJ1-4 and V is TRBV20-1, with 8 bases that match TRBD1. J was trimmed by 5 bases and V by 3 bases; bases with no gene match: 8. CDR1 and CDR2 from the germline V gene are DFQATT and SNEGSKA (reference sequence). This CDR3 is 15 amino acids long. The CDR3 loop reads CSASQQDRGNEKLFF. DNA of the CDR3: TGCAGTGCTAGCCAGCAAGACAGGGGAAATGAAAAACTGTTTTTT.

This clonotype was recorded only once. This sequence may be a read error, since a much larger clone differs from it by one base. The chain uses TRBV6-2 or TRBV6-3 and TRBJ1-2; the D is unclear. This CDR3 region has 12 residues. The V gene lost 0 bases and the J gene lost 7 bases, with 6 bases spanning the gap. The germline V gene has CDR1 MNHEY and CDR2 SVGEGT. Written as DNA, the CDR3 is TGTGCCAGCAGTTACTCGAGCAGTGGCTACACCTTC. This codes for CASSYSSSGYTF.

This clonotype occurred many times. The rearrangement joins TRBV2 to TRBJ1-4, with unresolved D. Germline V gene data show CDR1 as SNHLY and CDR2 as FYNNEI. The CDR3 is 14 residues long. V was trimmed by 3 bases and J by 8 bases, leaving 13 bases between them. The CDR3 nucleotides are TGTGCCAGCAGTGATGTCAGAGGCGGGGAAAAACTGTTTTTT. Amino acid sequence: CASSDVRGGEKLFF.

At least ten counts were recorded for this clonotype. The gene calls are TRBV20-1 and TRBJ1-5, with 7 bases matching TRBD1. The V segment lost 3 bases and the J segment 0 bases; nucleotides outside the gene matches: 8. Germline values: CDR1 DFQATT, CDR2 SNEGSKA (reference sequence). The CDR3 runs 16 residues. The CDR3 DNA reads as TGCAGTGCTAGCGGGACAGTACCCTATAGCAATCAGCCCCAGCATTTT. Translating it yields CSASGTVPYSNQPQHF.

In its sample, this clonotype was seen many times. The V gene is TRBV6-2 or TRBV6-3, the J gene TRBJ2-1, with 10 bases matching TRBD2. J gave up 10 bases and V 5 bases, and 5 bases lay outside the gene matches. Germline-derived CDR1 and CDR2 are MNHEY and SVGEGT. The CDR3 is 13 residues long. CDR3 coding DNA: TGTGCCAGCAGTCAGCGGGAGGGCGGGGAGCAGTTCTTC. Protein product: CASSQREGGEQFF.

This clonotype was observed many times. The chain combines TRBV29-1 with TRBJ2-7; 8 nucleotides line up with TRBD1. V was pared by 6 bases and J by 7 bases, with 8 bases of the junction left unmatched. The CDR3 extends over 12 amino acids. Per the germline V gene, CDR1 is SQVTM and CDR2 is ANQGSEA. For the CDR3, the DNA is TGCAGCGTCGGGTCCAGGGGGCTTGAGCAGTACTTC. This sequence encodes CSVGSRGLEQYF.

In its sample, this clonotype was seen many times. The chain has TRBV30 and TRBJ2-1; TRBD2 matches 7 bases. V shed 2 bases, J shed 0 bases, and the junction held 7 bases outside the gene matches. The CDR3 has 16 residues. Germline CDR1 is GTSNPN and CDR2 is SVGIG (reference sequence). CDR3 DNA sequence: TGTGCCTGGAGTCCCGGGAGGAAGGTCTCCTACAATGAGCAGTTCTTC. Protein: CAWSPGRKVSYNEQFF.

This clonotype has a count of ten or more. The chain combines TRBV7-9 with TRBJ1-1, with D possibly TRBD1 on 6 matching bases. V lost 5 bases to trimming and J lost 1 base, with 14 bases between them. Germline V CDR1 and CDR2: SEHNR, FQNEAQ (reference sequence). The CDR3 covers 15 residues. CDR3 in amino acids: CASSRNGQQNTEAFF. The CDR3 DNA reads TGTGCCAGCAGCCGCAACGGACAGCAGAACACTGAAGCTTTCTTT. Together with reference TRBV7-9 and TRBJ1-1, the CDR3 gives the full variable domain: DTGVSQNPRHKITKRGQNVTFRCDPISEHNRLYWYRQTLGQGPEFLTYFQNEAQLEKSRLLSDRFSAERPKGSFSTLEIQRTEQGDSAMYLCASSRNGQQNTEAFFGQGTRLTVV.

This clonotype was recorded many times. The J gene is TRBJ2-1, the V gene TRBV5-1; no firm D call. V was cut by 0 bases and J by 0 bases, with 7 bases left in between. This CDR3 spans 15 amino acids. Germline values: CDR1 SGHRS, CDR2 YFSETQ. Here the CDR3 DNA reads TGCGCCAGCAGCTTGGTGCTAGGCTCCTACAATGAGCAGTTCTTC. Residues: CASSLVLGSYNEQFF.

Here the CDR3 DNA reads TGTGCCAGCAGTGAAGACCCAGGTGGCAGCCTTAATTCACCCCTCCACTTT. It encodes CASSEDPGGSLNSPLHF. The chain has TRBV6-1 and TRBJ1-6, with D unclear. V was cut by 1 base and J by 6 bases, with 16 bases left in between. There are 17 residues in the CDR3. Germline assignment: CDR1 MNHNS and CDR2 SASEGT.

This clonotype was detected ten times or more. The J gene is TRBJ1-5, the V gene TRBV6-5; D is unclear. Germline assignment: CDR1 MNHEY and CDR2 SVGAGI. The length of the CDR3 is 18 residues. V was pared by 2 bases and J by 2 bases, with 19 bases between. The CDR3 reads CASSYPPRASWGNQPQHF. The CDR3 DNA is TGTGCCAGCAGTTACCCTCCCCGAGCATCATGGGGCAATCAGCCCCAGCATTTT.